This T cell receptor (beta chain) is from a study of cytomegalovirus exposure and HLA in healthy donors. In the PCR, 60 Vbeta and 13 Jbeta primers were used. The table came from immunoSEQ multiplex PCR; TCRdb's copy has only in-frame clones and leaves some out. The top ten clones hold under 0.6% of a sample with around 230,000 clones, over 75% of them seen once. Deletions cut 3 bases from V and 5 bases from J, with 14 bases between. The CDR3 has 14 amino acids. Per the germline V gene, CDR1 is SGHAT and CDR2 is FQNNGV. The TCR sequence derives from a boy between 5 and 17 years old in good health and CMV-seronegative. V is TRBV11-2 and J is TRBJ2-7; D unclear. The material sequenced was PBMCs. The CDR3 nucleotides read TGTGCCAGCAGCTTCACCAGTTCCCCCCACGAGCAGTACTTC. It encodes CASSFTSSPHEQYF.